The clone carrying this T cell receptor beta chain was detected only a few times. Regarding time point: persistent/refractory GD, antithyroid drugs over 5 years with positive TRAb. The TCR library was made from RNA extracted from PBMCs. Graves' disease diagnosis was established per American Thyroid Association guidelines. With iRepertoire HTBI primers and Arm-PCR of CDR3 regions, TCR beta libraries were built. TCRdb independently ran MiXCR on the multiplex PCR reads; one entry per CDR3 protein. The sample lists approximately 690,000 distinct CDR3 sequences, approximately 29% occurring once. Trimming pared 0 bases from V and 4 bases from J, leaving 12 bases between. The germline V gene encodes CDR1 DFQATT and CDR2 SNEGSKA (reference sequence). This CDR3 comprises 14 residues. These data come from a study of regulatory T cells in long-lasting Graves disease.

The receptor's source is a female donor with Graves disease. The chain joins TRBV20-1 to TRBJ2-5, with D unclear. The input for sequencing was peripheral blood mononuclear cells (PBMCs), taken when the disease was refractory, from a patient treated with antithyroid drugs. The CDR3 DNA sequence: TGCAGTGCTAGAGATTCGTGGAGCCTAGAGACCCAGTACTTC. Its translation is CSARDSWSLETQYF.